Shown below are 2 T cell receptor beta chains from a single sample sequenced in a study of control samples from healthy donors and cancer patients. Profiled with immunoSEQ multiplex PCR; TCRdb holds only in-frame clones, not every one. The sample has about 110,000 clones; about 89% are singletons. Sequenced sample: blood. All receptors come from a woman aged 50 to 60 in good health.

The rearrangement uses TRBV19 and TRBJ1-2, with 8 bases aligning to TRBD1. CDR1 is LNHDA and CDR2 is SQIVND in the germline V gene (reference sequence). V shed 6 bases, J shed 4 bases, and the junction held 7 bases outside the gene matches. This CDR3 is built from 14 residues. The DNA for the CDR3 is TGTGCCAGTAGGACTCAGGGGGCGGCCTATGGCTACACCTTC. Translating it yields CASRTQGAAYGYTF.

This sequence joins TRBV15 and TRBJ1-4; 7 positions agree with TRBD1. This CDR3 region has 15 residues. Germline V gene sequence: CDR1 LNHNV, CDR2 YYDKDF (reference sequence). The trim removed 4 bases at V and 8 bases at J, leaving 10 bases unmatched. This CDR3 reads CATSINRGPEEKLFF. CDR3 nucleotides: TGTGCCACCAGCATAAACAGGGGCCCGGAGGAAAAACTGTTTTTT.